This T cell receptor (beta chain) was profiled in a study of vaccination effects on CD4 cells after COVID-19. Using immunoSEQ multiplex PCR, the repertoire was profiled, and TCRdb retains in-frame clones only, with some absent. The table records tens of thousands of clones, under 85% of them present only once. Expansion of antigen-specific CD4+ T cells with viral peptide pools was carried out by the ViraFEST assay before sequencing. Between days 9 and 10 of culture, CD4+ T cells were separated out. The participants, recipients of two vaccine doses, got either BNT162b2 or mRNA-1273. This CDR3 is built from 16 residues. Germline V gene data show CDR1 as KGHSH and CDR2 as LQKENI. V lost 3 bases and J lost 6, with 20 bases in between. As to this clone: Its antigen is currently unknown.

The TCR sequence derives from a human donor who received a COVID-19 vaccine. Sequences were derived from CD4+ T cells from PBMCs cultured with HCoV-OC43 spike peptides, sampled after COVID-19 vaccination. Subset defined: HCoV-OC43 spike overlapping peptide pool stimulation. This rearrangement joins TRBV18 to TRBJ1-2, with TRBD1 as a possible D gene (5 bases). Here the CDR3 reads CASSPKRDQANHGYTF. CDR3 DNA: TGTGCCAGCTCACCCAAGCGGGACCAAGCTAATCATGGCTACACCTTC.